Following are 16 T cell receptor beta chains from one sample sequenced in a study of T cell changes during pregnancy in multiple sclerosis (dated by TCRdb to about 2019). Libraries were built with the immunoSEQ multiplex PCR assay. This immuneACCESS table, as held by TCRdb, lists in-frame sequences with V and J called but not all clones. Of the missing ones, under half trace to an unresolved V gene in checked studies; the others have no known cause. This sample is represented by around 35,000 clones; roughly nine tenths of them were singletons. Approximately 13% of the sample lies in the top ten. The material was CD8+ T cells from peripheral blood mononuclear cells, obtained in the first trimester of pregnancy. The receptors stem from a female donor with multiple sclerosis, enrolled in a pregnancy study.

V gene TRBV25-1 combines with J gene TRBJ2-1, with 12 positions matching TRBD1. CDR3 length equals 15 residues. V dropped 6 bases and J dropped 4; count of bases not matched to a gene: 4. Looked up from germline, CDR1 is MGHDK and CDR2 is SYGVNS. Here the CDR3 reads CASSGTGGPYNEQFF. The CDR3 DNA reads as TGTGCCAGCAGCGGGACAGGGGGCCCGTACAATGAGCAGTTCTTC. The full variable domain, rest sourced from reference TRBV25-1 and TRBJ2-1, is EADIYQTPRYLVIGTGKKITLECSQTMGHDKMYWYQQDPGMELHLIHYSYGVNSTEKGDLSSESTVSRIRTEHFPLTLESARPSHTSQYLCASSGTGGPYNEQFFGPGTRLTVL.

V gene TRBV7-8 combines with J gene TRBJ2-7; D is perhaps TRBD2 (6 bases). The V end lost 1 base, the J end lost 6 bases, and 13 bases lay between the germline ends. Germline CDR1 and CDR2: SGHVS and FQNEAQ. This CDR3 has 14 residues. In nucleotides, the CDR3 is TGTGCCAGCAGCTTAGTGGGACTGGGGGTCGAGCAGTACTTC. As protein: CASSLVGLGVEQYF.

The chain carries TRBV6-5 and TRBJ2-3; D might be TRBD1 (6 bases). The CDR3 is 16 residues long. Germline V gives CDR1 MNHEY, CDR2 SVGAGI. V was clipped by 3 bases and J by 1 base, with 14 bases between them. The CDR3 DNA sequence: TGTGCCAGCAGTTATGCCTGGGGACAAGGCACAGATACGCAGTATTTT. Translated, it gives CASSYAWGQGTDTQYF.

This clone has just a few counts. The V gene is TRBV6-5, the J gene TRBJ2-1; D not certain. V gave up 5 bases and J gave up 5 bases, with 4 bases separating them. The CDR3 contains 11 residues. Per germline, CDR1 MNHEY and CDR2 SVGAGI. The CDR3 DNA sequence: TGTGCCAGCAGTCACAACAATGAGCAGTTCTTC. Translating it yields CASSHNNEQFF.

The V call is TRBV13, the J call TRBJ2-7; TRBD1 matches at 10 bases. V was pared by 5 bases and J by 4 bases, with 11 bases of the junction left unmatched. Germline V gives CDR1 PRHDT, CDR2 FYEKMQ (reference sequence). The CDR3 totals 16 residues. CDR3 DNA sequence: TGTGCCAGCAGCCAGGCCCCCGGGACAGGGGTATACGAGCAGTACTTC. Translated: CASSQAPGTGVYEQYF. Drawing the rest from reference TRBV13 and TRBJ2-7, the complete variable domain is AAGVIQSPRHLIKEKRETATLKCYPIPRHDTVYWYQQGPGQDPQFLISFYEKMQSDKGSIPDRFSAQQFSDYHSELNMSSLELGDSALYFCASSQAPGTGVYEQYFGPGTRLTVT.

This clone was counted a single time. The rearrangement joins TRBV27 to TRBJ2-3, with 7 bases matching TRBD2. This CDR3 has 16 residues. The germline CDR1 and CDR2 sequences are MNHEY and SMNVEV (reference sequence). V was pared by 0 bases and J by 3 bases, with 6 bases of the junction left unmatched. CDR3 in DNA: TGTGCCAGCAGTTTATCCGGGGGGAGGGTAACAGATACGCAGTATTTT. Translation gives CASSLSGGRVTDTQYF.

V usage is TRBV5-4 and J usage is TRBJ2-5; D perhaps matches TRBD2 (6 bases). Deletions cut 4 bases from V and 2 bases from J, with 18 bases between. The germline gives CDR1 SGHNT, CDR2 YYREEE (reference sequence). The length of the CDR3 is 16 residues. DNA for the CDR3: TGTGCCAGCAGCCCGGGGATTTTGGCGGGACAAGAGACCCAGTACTTC. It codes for CASSPGILAGQETQYF.

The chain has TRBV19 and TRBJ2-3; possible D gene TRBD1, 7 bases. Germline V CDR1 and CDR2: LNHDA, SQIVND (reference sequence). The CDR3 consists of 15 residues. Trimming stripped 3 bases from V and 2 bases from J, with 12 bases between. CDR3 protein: CASSIGGTDTDTQYF. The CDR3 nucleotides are TGTGCCAGTAGTATTGGGGGGACAGACACAGATACGCAGTATTTT.

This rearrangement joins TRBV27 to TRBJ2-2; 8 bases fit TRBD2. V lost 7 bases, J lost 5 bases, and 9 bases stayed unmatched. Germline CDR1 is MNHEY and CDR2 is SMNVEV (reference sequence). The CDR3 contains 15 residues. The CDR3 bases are TGTGCCAGCACTAACAGGGCTAGCGGGACCGGGGAGCTGTTTTTT. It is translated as CASTNRASGTGELFF.

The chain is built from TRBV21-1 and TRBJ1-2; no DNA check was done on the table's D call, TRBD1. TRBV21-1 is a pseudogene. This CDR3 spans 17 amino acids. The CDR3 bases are TGTGCCAGCATTCCAGGACACGAACCGCATACTAACTATGGCTACACCTTC. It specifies CASIPGHEPHTNYGYTF.

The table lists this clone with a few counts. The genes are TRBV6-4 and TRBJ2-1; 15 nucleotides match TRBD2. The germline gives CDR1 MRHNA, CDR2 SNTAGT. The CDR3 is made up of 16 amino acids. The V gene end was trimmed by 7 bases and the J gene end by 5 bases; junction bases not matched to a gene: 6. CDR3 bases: TGTGCCAGCAAAGACGGGACTAGCGGGAGGCACAATGAGCAGTTCTTC. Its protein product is CASKDGTSGRHNEQFF.

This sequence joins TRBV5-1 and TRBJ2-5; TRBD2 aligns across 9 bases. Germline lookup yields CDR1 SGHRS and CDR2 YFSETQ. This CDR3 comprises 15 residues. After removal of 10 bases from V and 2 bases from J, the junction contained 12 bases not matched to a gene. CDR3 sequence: CAGAFSGGPQETQYF. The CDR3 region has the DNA TGCGCCGGCGCCTTTAGCGGGGGACCACAAGAGACCCAGTACTTC. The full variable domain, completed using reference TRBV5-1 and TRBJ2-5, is KAGVTQTPRYLIKTRGQQVTLSCSPISGHRSVSWYQQTPGQGLQFLFEYFSETQRNKGNFPGRFSGRQFSNSRSEMNVSTLELGDSALYLCAGAFSGGPQETQYFGPGTRLLVL.

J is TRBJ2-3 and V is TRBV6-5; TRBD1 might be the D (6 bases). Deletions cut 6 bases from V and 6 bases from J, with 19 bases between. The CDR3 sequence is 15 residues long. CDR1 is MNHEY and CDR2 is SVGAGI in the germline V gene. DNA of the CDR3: TGTGCCAGCAGCGAACAGGGATGGGTTGGCGATACGCAGTATTTT. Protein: CASSEQGWVGDTQYF.

The CDR3 protein is CASSLGGTGYEQYF. As DNA, the CDR3 is TGTGCCAGCAGCTTGGGCGGGACCGGCTACGAGCAGTACTTC. The gene calls are TRBV5-6 and TRBJ2-7; tentatively, D is TRBD2 (6 bases). CDR1 SGHDT and CDR2 YYEEEE come from the germline V gene. The CDR3 sequence is 14 residues long. Trimming shortened V by 0 bases and J by 3 bases, and 10 bases separated the two germline ends.

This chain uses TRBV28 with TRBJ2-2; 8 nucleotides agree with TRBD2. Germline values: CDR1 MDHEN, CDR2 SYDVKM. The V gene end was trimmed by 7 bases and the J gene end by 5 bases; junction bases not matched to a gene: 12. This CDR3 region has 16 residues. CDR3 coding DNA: TGTGCCAGCACCATCCCCGGGACTAGGGGGACCGGGGAGCTGTTTTTT. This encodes CASTIPGTRGTGELFF.

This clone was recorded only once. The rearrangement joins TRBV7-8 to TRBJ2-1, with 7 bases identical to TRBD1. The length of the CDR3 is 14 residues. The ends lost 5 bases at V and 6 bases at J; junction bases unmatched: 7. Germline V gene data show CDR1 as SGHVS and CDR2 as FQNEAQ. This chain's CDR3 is CASSASTGTNEQFF. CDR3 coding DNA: TGTGCCAGCAGCGCCTCGACAGGGACCAATGAGCAGTTCTTC.